This T cell receptor beta chain was recovered during a study of glioma-infiltrating T cells. Study observations and caveats: Gliomas, especially low-grade, showed above-expected tissue-blood divergence; non-neoplastic patients showed below. Tissue and blood shared very few CDR3 sequences.

This clonotype was seen once. Its antigen remains unknown. It may be a read error: a sequence one base away is much more abundant. The iRepertoire nested amplicon-rescue multiplex PCR amplified TCR alpha and beta CDR3s from RNA. Tissue mRNA or PBMC total RNA, roughly 90-450 ng, went into one-step reverse transcription and amplification. TCRdb fed the multiplex PCR reads into MiXCR, producing one record per CDR3 protein. Of about 180,000 distinct CDR3 sequences in the sample, more than 35% were seen once. From germline, CDR1 is SGHAT and CDR2 FQDESV (reference sequence). The CDR3 runs 13 residues. The gene calls are TRBV11-1 and TRBJ2-1; D call uncertain. The TCR originated in a human donor with low-grade glioma or glioblastoma, undergoing nonglioma brain surgery, or in good health (not recorded which). The specimen was glioma tissue, nonneoplastic brain tissue, or PBMCs (not recorded which). Written as DNA, the CDR3 is TGTGCCATCAGCTTTGAGTCCCGCGATGAGCAGTTCTTC. Translating it yields CAISFESRDEQFF.